Shown below are 30 T cell receptor beta chains from a single sample sequenced in a study of T-cell memory formation after mild COVID-19. Via MiXCR, TCRdb re-called the 5' RACE reads, giving one row per CDR3 protein. The sample consists of 150,000 to 200,000 distinct CDR3 sequences, around a tenth of them appearing once. The sample comprised PBMCs or a T cell subset sorted from them (not recorded which). The receptors here all came from a man between 18 and 35 years old who had mild COVID-19 (a few samples of this study predate the infection). Cell type and time point are not known.

In its sample, this clonotype was seen a few times. This chain links TRBV20-1 with TRBJ2-2; D is possibly TRBD2 (5 bases). Germline values: CDR1 DFQATT, CDR2 SNEGSKA (reference sequence). This CDR3 has 12 amino acids. Trimming pared 3 bases from V and 3 bases from J, leaving 5 bases between. Here the CDR3 DNA reads TGCAGTGCTAGGCGGGACACCGGGGAGCTGTTTTTT. It is translated as CSARRDTGELFF.

This clonotype was found many times. This chain connects TRBV6-4 to TRBJ2-1, with no clear D. Germline CDR1 is MRHNA and CDR2 is SNTAGT. This CDR3 comprises 15 residues. The germline V and J ends were trimmed by 2 bases and 4 bases, with 12 bases remaining between them. CDR3 sequence: CASSDEFSGYNEQFF. As DNA, the CDR3 is TGTGCCAGCAGTGACGAGTTTTCCGGTTACAATGAGCAGTTCTTC.

The sample holds a few counts of this clonotype. The chain uses TRBV6-6 and TRBJ2-3; possibly TRBD2 for D (5 bases). V was pared by 4 bases and J by 4 bases, with 15 bases between. In germline, CDR1 is MNHNY, CDR2 SVGAGI (reference sequence). The CDR3 has 15 residues. The CDR3 DNA reads TGTGCCAGCAGTTTACGTGGGAGTTTTTCAGATACGCAGTATTTT. It encodes CASSLRGSFSDTQYF.

This clonotype occurred a few times. The V call is TRBV4-1, the J call TRBJ1-1; D perhaps matches TRBD1 (6 bases). CDR1 and CDR2 (germline): MGHRA, YSYEKL. Trimming removed 4 bases at V and 11 bases at J, with 20 bases between. This CDR3 is built from 14 residues. The CDR3 DNA sequence: TGCGCCAGCAGCCCCTCGAAGGGGGGCGGTGAGGCTTTCTTT. Translating gives CASSPSKGGGEAFF.

The chain has TRBV3-1 and TRBJ1-4; 9 nucleotides line up with TRBD1. Germline CDR1 and CDR2: LGHDT and YNNKEL (reference sequence). J was trimmed by 8 bases and V by 3 bases; bases with no gene match: 7. The CDR3 contains 15 residues. The DNA of the CDR3 is TGTGCCAGCAGCCAGTACAGGGGGCTGGCCGAAAAACTGTTTTTT. Translating gives CASSQYRGLAEKLFF.

This clonotype has only a few counts. This rearrangement joins TRBV18 to TRBJ1-6; 7 bases map to TRBD1. Germline CDR1 KGHSH, CDR2 LQKENI. There are 18 residues in the CDR3. V dropped 1 base and J dropped 1; count of bases not matched to a gene: 7. This CDR3 reads CASSPLPGQKSYNSPLHF. CDR3 nucleotides: TGTGCCAGCTCACCACTGCCGGGACAGAAGTCCTATAATTCACCCCTCCACTTT.

This chain joins TRBV29-1 and TRBJ1-5; D uncertain. Trimming pared 4 bases from V and 5 bases from J, leaving 9 bases between. Germline CDR1 is SQVTM and CDR2 is ANQGSEA. This CDR3 contains 12 residues. CDR3 coding DNA: TGCAGCGTTGTTACAGCCGATCAGCCCCAGCATTTT. Encoded protein: CSVVTADQPQHF.

The V call is TRBV4-1, the J call TRBJ2-1; 11 bases are shared with TRBD2. The CDR3 runs to 17 residues. Trimming took 0 bases from V and 7 from J; bases not matched to a gene: 8. Germline lookup yields CDR1 MGHRA and CDR2 YSYEKL. This CDR3 reads CASSQDPLAGAPNEQFF. The CDR3 DNA sequence: TGCGCCAGCAGCCAAGACCCACTAGCGGGGGCCCCAAATGAGCAGTTCTTC.

Many counts were recorded for this clonotype. The chain carries TRBV20-1 and TRBJ2-1, with D unclear. Germline lookup yields CDR1 DFQATT and CDR2 SNEGSKA (reference sequence). Trimming left V 3 bases short and J 7 bases short, with 4 bases between. The CDR3 extends over 10 amino acids. CDR3 nucleotides: TGCAGTGCTAGGAAGAATGAGCAGTTCTTC. This encodes CSARKNEQFF.

The chain is built from TRBV12-3 or TRBV12-4 and TRBJ2-1, with 9 bases that match TRBD2. After removal of 3 bases from V and 4 bases from J, the junction contained 7 bases not matched to a gene. The CDR3 totals 16 residues. The CDR3, as DNA: TGTGCCAGCAGTTTCCTCGCGGGGGGGCCTTACAATGAGCAGTTCTTC. Translated, it gives CASSFLAGGPYNEQFF.

This chain links TRBV7-2 with TRBJ2-5; 9 bases agree with TRBD2. The CDR3 has 17 amino acids. Trimming took 4 bases from V and 5 from J; bases not matched to a gene: 14. Germline CDR1 reads SGHTA; CDR2 reads FQGNSA. The CDR3 DNA sequence: TGTGCCAGCAGCTCCCTGGGCCGCGGGAGGGCCGGGGAGACCCAGTACTTC. Its translation is CASSSLGRGRAGETQYF.

The gene calls are TRBV7-3 and TRBJ2-3; either TRBD1 or TRBD2 may fit D (5 bases each). This CDR3 spans 14 amino acids. V lost 5 bases to trimming and J lost 0 bases, with 9 bases between them. The germline V gene has CDR1 SGHTA and CDR2 FQGTGA. This CDR3 is CASSLRDSTDTQYF. CDR3 sequence (DNA): TGTGCCAGCAGCCTACGGGACAGCACAGATACGCAGTATTTT.

The chain combines TRBV7-9 with TRBJ2-7; D is unclear. The CDR3 length is 14 residues. CDR1 and CDR2 from the germline V gene are SEHNR and FQNEAQ (reference sequence). Trimming removed 1 base at V and 1 base at J, with 8 bases between. The CDR3 loop is CASSLGSGSYEQYV. The CDR3 nucleotides are TGTGCCAGCAGCTTAGGTTCCGGGTCCTACGAGCAGTACGTC.

This clonotype has just a few counts. The V call is TRBV5-6, the J call TRBJ1-2, with TRBD1 matching over 7 bases. This CDR3 has 15 amino acids. The ends lost 3 bases at V and 1 base at J; junction bases unmatched: 6. Germline CDR1 reads SGHDT; CDR2 reads YYEEEE. CDR3 sequence reads: CASSSAGQNNYGYTF. The CDR3 DNA reads as TGTGCCAGCAGCTCGGCGGGACAGAATAACTATGGCTACACCTTC.

The sample holds a few counts of this clonotype. The chain couples TRBV7-3 to TRBJ2-3; unclear D gene. Trimming left V 1 base short and J 2 bases short, with 7 bases between. The CDR3 has 14 amino acids. Germline V gene data show CDR1 as SGHTA and CDR2 as FQGTGA. The CDR3 loop is CASSLKGYTDTQYF. CDR3 coding DNA: TGTGCCAGCAGCTTAAAAGGCTACACAGATACGCAGTATTTT.

Many counts were recorded for this clonotype. The chain couples TRBV5-1 to TRBJ1-1; the D is unclear. This CDR3 contains 15 residues. The germline V and J ends were trimmed by 1 base and 1 base, with 11 bases remaining between them. Germline V gene sequence: CDR1 SGHRS, CDR2 YFSETQ. The CDR3 region is CASSLSLAENTEAFF. The CDR3 region has the DNA TGCGCCAGCAGCTTGTCCTTGGCAGAGAACACTGAAGCTTTCTTT. Complete variable domain (other parts from reference TRBV5-1 and TRBJ1-1): KAGVTQTPRYLIKTRGQQVTLSCSPISGHRSVSWYQQTPGQGLQFLFEYFSETQRNKGNFPGRFSGRQFSNSRSEMNVSTLELGDSALYLCASSLSLAENTEAFFGQGTRLTVV.

This clonotype was counted a few times. The chain links TRBV9 to TRBJ2-6, with D hard to call. CDR3 size: 15 residues. CDR1 and CDR2 from the germline V gene are SGDLS and YYNGEE. Trimming pared 3 bases from V and 0 bases from J, leaving 7 bases between. CDR3 residues: CASSALGSGANVLTF. CDR3 coding DNA: TGTGCCAGCAGCGCCCTCGGCTCTGGGGCCAACGTCCTGACTTTC.

V usage is TRBV5-1 and J usage is TRBJ1-6, with TRBD1 matching over 9 bases. The V segment lost 3 bases and the J segment 6 bases; nucleotides outside the gene matches: 4. The CDR3 has 15 residues. Germline V gene lookup returns CDR1 SGHRS and CDR2 YFSETQ. The CDR3 DNA reads TGCGCCAGCAGCTCCGGGACAGGGACTAATTCACCCCTCCACTTT. Its protein product is CASSSGTGTNSPLHF.

This clonotype was picked up many times. The rearrangement links TRBV7-6 to TRBJ2-3; TRBD1 aligns across 7 bases. Germline values: CDR1 SGHVS, CDR2 FNYEAQ. CDR3 length equals 14 residues. Trimming removed 5 bases from V and 3 bases from J; junction bases left unmatched: 5. The CDR3 DNA is TGTGCCAGCAGCCCCGTCAGGGGGACAGATACGCAGTATTTT. Translation gives CASSPVRGTDTQYF.

In this sample, this clonotype turned up many times. The V call is TRBV24-1, the J call TRBJ2-3, with 11 nucleotides matching TRBD2. The J segment lost 2 bases and the V segment lost 2 bases, leaving 5 bases of the junction unmatched. Per the germline V gene, CDR1 is KGHDR and CDR2 is SFDVKD. CDR3 size: 17 residues. CDR3 nucleotides: TGTGCCACCAGTGATTCCCCGGGACTAGCGGACACAGATACGCAGTATTTT. Encoded protein: CATSDSPGLADTDTQYF.

A few counts support this clonotype. The chain combines TRBV5-1 with TRBJ2-1; D possibly matches TRBD1 or TRBD2 (5 bases each). Germline V gene sequence: CDR1 SGHRS, CDR2 YFSETQ. The CDR3 runs 15 residues. The V end lost 4 bases, the J end lost 3 bases, and 14 bases lay between the germline ends. The CDR3 sequence: CASSPQWDRYNEQFF. In nucleotides, the CDR3 is TGCGCCAGCAGCCCCCAATGGGACCGCTACAATGAGCAGTTCTTC.

This clonotype has only a few counts. This chain links TRBV12-3 or TRBV12-4 with TRBJ2-1, with 10 bases matching TRBD1. Trimming at V came to 6 bases and at J to 5 bases, leaving 4 bases not matched to a gene. The CDR3 contains 14 residues. The CDR3 nucleotides are TGTGCCAGCAGCCGGACAGGGGGGGACAATGAGCAGTTCTTC. It specifies CASSRTGGDNEQFF.

This clonotype came up a few times. This chain connects TRBV9 to TRBJ1-2, with D tentatively TRBD1 (5 bases). The CDR3 is 16 residues long. Between the trimmed V and J ends, which lost 3 bases and 1 base, there was a span of 16 bases. The germline V gene encodes CDR1 SGDLS and CDR2 YYNGEE. The CDR3, as DNA: TGTGCCAGCAGCGCGACCAGAGGGACCCTTAACTATGGCTACACCTTC. Protein sequence: CASSATRGTLNYGYTF.

This clonotype has only a few counts. The chain carries TRBV4-1 and TRBJ1-3; a weak D match, TRBD1 (6 bases). This CDR3 region has 17 residues. CDR1 is MGHRA, CDR2 YSYEKL, per germline. Trimming took 1 base from V and 4 from J, leaving 17 bases between them. DNA for the CDR3: TGCGCCAGCAGCCAAGGCGGCAGGGGAGGGGTAGGAAACACCATATATTTT. Translating gives CASSQGGRGGVGNTIYF.

This clonotype was seen more than once but under ten times. The chain employs TRBV11-2 and TRBJ2-7; 7 nucleotides match TRBD1. This CDR3 spans 12 amino acids. V lost 5 bases and J lost 7; bases outside the gene matches: 5. Germline CDR1 and CDR2: SGHAT and FQNNGV. The CDR3 spells CASSPGTVEQYV. CDR3 coding DNA: TGTGCCAGCAGCCCAGGGACAGTTGAGCAGTACGTC.

This clonotype was seen more than once but under ten times. This chain uses TRBV6-6 with TRBJ1-4; D may be TRBD1 (6 bases). The CDR3 loop spans 14 amino acids. Germline V CDR1 and CDR2: MNHNY, SVGAGI (reference sequence). With 2 bases removed from V and 16 bases from J, the gap between germline ends came to 20 bases. The CDR3, as DNA: TGTGCCAGCAGTTACGTTTTGGGGGGGGCCACACCGTTTTTT. Amino acid sequence: CASSYVLGGATPFF.

A few counts support this clonotype. Here the CDR3 reads CASRARGILKPQHF. The CDR3 DNA is TGTGCCAGCAGAGCCCGGGGTATCTTAAAGCCCCAGCATTTT. The chain carries TRBV6-2 or TRBV6-3 and TRBJ1-5; D call uncertain. CDR3 length equals 14 residues. Germline lookup yields CDR1 MNHEY and CDR2 SVGEGT. Trimming pared 6 bases from V and 8 bases from J, leaving 17 bases between.

V usage is TRBV11-2 and J usage is TRBJ1-3; the match to TRBD1 covers 9 bases. The CDR3 runs 15 residues. From germline, CDR1 is SGHAT and CDR2 FQNNGV. The trim removed 4 bases at V and 11 bases at J, leaving 12 bases unmatched. CDR3 region: CASSSRDRVHQAIYF. Written as DNA, the CDR3 is TGTGCCAGCAGCTCCCGGGACAGGGTGCATCAGGCCATATATTTT.

In its sample, this clonotype was seen a few times. The chain is built from TRBV6-5 and TRBJ2-7, with D tentatively TRBD1 or TRBD2 (6 bases each). CDR1 MNHEY and CDR2 SVGAGI come from the germline V gene. V was clipped by 2 bases and J by 2 bases, with 22 bases between them. There are 18 residues in the CDR3. CDR3 sequence (DNA): TGTGCCAGCAGTTACACCAACCCGGGCAAGGGGGGCACCTACGAGCAGTACTTC. Its protein is CASSYTNPGKGGTYEQYF.

This clonotype was recorded at least ten times. V is TRBV7-2 and J is TRBJ2-1; tentatively, D is TRBD1 (6 bases). Germline V gene sequence: CDR1 SGHTA, CDR2 FQGNSA. Trimming removed 4 bases from V and 9 bases from J, with 10 bases in between. CDR3 size: 12 residues. Written as DNA, the CDR3 is TGTGCCAGCAGCTCACAGGGCATTGAGCAGTTCTTC. Protein product: CASSSQGIEQFF.